Listed here are 22 T cell receptor beta chains from one sample, sequenced in a study of shared clonotypes between healthy human individuals. Generated by immunoSEQ multiplex PCR, the TCRdb table keeps only in-frame clones and is missing some. This table holds 2 million to 2.5 million clones, about 92% found once. Positive CCR7 selection of CD45RO-negative cells yielded the naive CD8 cells, and terminally differentiated effector memory CD45RA+ cells were excluded. The source material was naive CD8+ T cells from PBMCs. The receptors were gathered from a young man in good health. Some clones in this sample may be carry-over from other donors' samples.

The chain couples TRBV6-1 to TRBJ2-1; TRBD2 agrees at 8 bases. Per the germline V gene, CDR1 is MNHNS and CDR2 is SASEGT. V shed 6 bases, J shed 2 bases, and the junction held 3 bases outside the gene matches. This CDR3 is built from 14 residues. The CDR3 DNA reads as TGTGCCAGCAGCAGCGGGAGAGCCTACAATGAGCAGTTCTTC. Translation gives CASSSGRAYNEQFF.

The J gene is TRBJ2-7, the V gene TRBV19, with D hard to call. V lost 3 bases and J lost 4, with 16 bases in between. In germline, CDR1 is LNHDA, CDR2 SQIVND (reference sequence). The CDR3 loop spans 15 amino acids. CDR3 residues: CASSMDLNPRYEQYF. CDR3 coding DNA: TGTGCCAGTAGTATGGACCTCAACCCTCGGTACGAGCAGTACTTC. The variable domain in full, with the rest retrieved from reference TRBV19 and TRBJ2-7, is DGGITQSPKYLFRKEGQNVTLSCEQNLNHDAMYWYRQDPGQGLRLIYYSQIVNDFQKGDIAEGYSVSREKKESFPLTVTSAQKNPTAFYLCASSMDLNPRYEQYFGPGTRLTVT.

In the case of this clone: Other DNA sequences from this sample encode an identical CDR3 as well. The rearrangement links TRBV19 to TRBJ1-5, with D perhaps TRBD1 (5 bases). The V end lost 8 bases, the J end lost 1 base, and 15 bases lay between the germline ends. This CDR3 is 15 amino acids long. CDR1 is LNHDA and CDR2 is SQIVND in the germline V gene (reference sequence). The CDR3: CASRPLGGSNQPQHF. CDR3 coding DNA: TGTGCCAGTCGGCCGCTGGGGGGAAGCAATCAGCCCCAGCATTTT.

This chain uses TRBV25-1 with TRBJ1-6; D is unclear. Germline V gene lookup returns CDR1 MGHDK and CDR2 SYGVNS. This CDR3 region has 12 residues. V lost 5 bases, J lost 5 bases, and 4 bases lay in between. The DNA of the CDR3 is TGTGCCAGCAGTCAGGATAATTCACCCCTCCACTTT. Amino acids: CASSQDNSPLHF. The full variable domain, with the rest looked up from reference TRBV25-1 and TRBJ1-6, is EADIYQTPRYLVIGTGKKITLECSQTMGHDKMYWYQQDPGMELHLIHYSYGVNSTEKGDLSSESTVSRIRTEHFPLTLESARPSHTSQYLCASSQDNSPLHFGNGTRLTVT.

This chain joins TRBV7-8 and TRBJ2-7; D not resolved. The CDR3 spans 13 residues. Germline-derived CDR1 and CDR2 are SGHVS and FQNEAQ. Trimming took 7 bases from V and 4 from J, leaving 14 bases between them. CDR3 bases: TGTGCCAGCAAGCTTTTACCGTCGTACGAGCAGTACTTC. This encodes CASKLLPSYEQYF.

This clone was seen just once. The gene calls are TRBV29-1 and TRBJ2-5, with 7 bases matching TRBD2. Trimming cost V 5 bases and J 5 bases; bases outside gene matches: 5. CDR3 length equals 12 residues. CDR1 is SQVTM, CDR2 ANQGSEA, per germline. The CDR3, as DNA: TGCAGCGTTCTTAGGGAGGGTGAGACCCAGTACTTC. Its protein is CSVLREGETQYF.

This rearrangement joins TRBV5-1 to TRBJ2-7, with TRBD1 matching 8 bases. The germline V gene encodes CDR1 SGHRS and CDR2 YFSETQ. The V gene end was trimmed by 4 bases and the J gene end by 3 bases; junction bases not matched to a gene: 12. The CDR3 runs to 16 residues. CDR3 coding DNA: TGCGCCAGCAGCCCCAGACAGGGGCCGAACCACTACGAGCAGTACTTC. It yields the protein CASSPRQGPNHYEQYF.

J is TRBJ2-7 and V is TRBV11-2; 7 bases match TRBD1. The CDR3 length is 14 residues. The V gene end was trimmed by 6 bases and the J gene end by 6 bases; junction bases not matched to a gene: 11. The germline CDR1 and CDR2 sequences are SGHAT and FQNNGV. CDR3 bases: TGTGCCAGCAGTAACCGGGACAGACTGTCCGAGCAGTACTTC. Protein product: CASSNRDRLSEQYF.

The chain combines TRBV27 with TRBJ2-7; 9 bases match TRBD1. This CDR3 has 17 amino acids. The germline gives CDR1 MNHEY, CDR2 SMNVEV (reference sequence). V lost 5 bases to trimming and J lost 3 bases; unmatched junction nucleotides: 14. The CDR3 is CASSGTGTGKRDYEQYF. For the CDR3, the DNA is TGTGCCAGCAGTGGAACAGGGACAGGGAAAAGGGACTACGAGCAGTACTTC.

This chain joins TRBV11-2 and TRBJ2-7; tentatively, D is TRBD1 or TRBD2 (5 bases each). The germline gives CDR1 SGHAT, CDR2 FQNNGV. CDR3 length: 14 residues. The DNA for the CDR3 is TGTGCTTCAAGACGACAGCGGTTTGGGGACGAGCAGTACTTC. It is translated as CASRRQRFGDEQYF.

CDR3 region: CASSHHRRGLETQYF. The CDR3 DNA reads as TGCGCCAGCAGTCACCATCGGCGGGGGCTGGAGACCCAGTACTTC. This chain joins TRBV23-1 and TRBJ2-5, with TRBD2 as a possible D gene (7 bases). TRBV23-1 is flagged as an ORF with uncertain function. The CDR3 spans 15 residues. V shed 3 bases and J shed 5 bases, with 16 bases lying between them.

This clone was observed a few times. This chain links TRBV7-9 with TRBJ1-4; weak D call: TRBD1 (5 bases). Trimming pared 7 bases from V and 4 bases from J, leaving 13 bases between. The CDR3 extends over 14 amino acids. The V gene's germline CDR1 is SEHNR and CDR2 FQNEAQ (reference sequence). The CDR3 reads CASMEDSDNEKLFF. The CDR3 nucleotides are TGTGCCAGCATGGAAGACAGCGATAATGAAAAACTGTTTTTT.

This chain uses TRBV28 with TRBJ1-2, with D hard to call. The CDR3 is 13 residues long. Between the trimmed V and J ends, which lost 7 bases and 8 bases, there was a span of 17 bases. Germline lookup yields CDR1 MDHEN and CDR2 SYDVKM. The CDR3 sequence is CASTPTAFYGYTF. The DNA for the CDR3 is TGTGCCAGCACCCCTACCGCCTTCTACGGCTACACCTTC.

The chain employs TRBV7-9 and TRBJ2-7; TRBD1 or TRBD2 may be the D gene (5 bases each). The V gene's germline CDR1 is SEHNR and CDR2 FQNEAQ (reference sequence). The CDR3 sequence is 14 residues long. The V gene lost 5 bases and the J gene lost 3 bases, with 14 bases spanning the gap. The CDR3 loop reads CASSLPGTHYEQYF. The CDR3 DNA is TGTGCCAGCAGCCTACCCGGGACCCACTACGAGCAGTACTTC.

V is TRBV4-1 and J is TRBJ2-5; 7 nucleotides match TRBD1. With V trimmed by 4 bases and J by 2 bases, 13 bases remained unmatched. Germline lookup yields CDR1 MGHRA and CDR2 YSYEKL. There are 17 residues in the CDR3. CDR3 sequence (DNA): TGCGCCAGCAGCCCTAGTATTAGACAGGGCCTACAAGAGACCCAGTACTTC. This translates into CASSPSIRQGLQETQYF.

Remarks on this clone: The sample holds other DNA sequences that translate to the same CDR3. This chain uses TRBV6-5 with TRBJ2-7, with D uncertain. The CDR3 runs to 14 residues. V was trimmed by 4 bases and J by 2 bases, leaving 12 bases between them. The V gene's germline CDR1 is MNHEY and CDR2 SVGAGI. The CDR3 sequence: CASSSGTGPYEQYF. CDR3 DNA sequence: TGTGCCAGCAGTTCCGGCACCGGCCCCTACGAGCAGTACTTC.

V gene TRBV11-2 combines with J gene TRBJ2-7; D unclear. The CDR3 sequence is 13 residues long. Germline V gene data show CDR1 as SGHAT and CDR2 as FQNNGV. Trimming pared 5 bases from V and 5 bases from J, leaving 13 bases between. The DNA for the CDR3 is TGTGCCAGCAGCCCCTATCAGGTGGACGAGCAGTACTTC. Translation gives CASSPYQVDEQYF. Supplemented by reference TRBV11-2 and TRBJ2-7, the full variable domain reads EAGVAQSPRYKIIEKRQSVAFWCNPISGHATLYWYQQILGQGPKLLIQFQNNGVVDDSQLPKDRFSAERLKGVDSTLKIQPAKLEDSAVYLCASSPYQVDEQYFGPGTRLTVT.

This clone was observed a single time. The V gene is TRBV6-6, the J gene TRBJ2-5, with a tentative D call TRBD1 (5 bases). There are 14 residues in the CDR3. The germline gives CDR1 MNHNY, CDR2 SVGAGI (reference sequence). Trimming stripped 6 bases from V and 2 bases from J, with 13 bases between. Here the CDR3 reads CASSSRTRQETQYF. CDR3 coding DNA: TGTGCCAGCAGCTCCCGGACAAGGCAAGAGACCCAGTACTTC.

The chain carries TRBV28 and TRBJ1-5; TRBD1 might be the D (6 bases). The CDR3 length is 16 residues. Trimming took 10 bases from V and 2 from J, leaving 21 bases between them. Germline V gives CDR1 MDHEN, CDR2 SYDVKM. The CDR3 DNA reads as TGTGCCATCAGATCCGGGGGGCCCTATGGCAATCAGCCCCAGCATTTT. Encoded protein: CAIRSGGPYGNQPQHF.

The gene calls are TRBV11-2 and TRBJ2-7; 10 bases are a match to TRBD2. With 6 bases clipped from V and 5 bases from J, the junction kept 19 bases outside the gene matches. The CDR3 loop spans 18 amino acids. Germline V gives CDR1 SGHAT, CDR2 FQNNGV. Here the CDR3 reads CASSLSGVAGGSWNEQYF. CDR3 nucleotides: TGTGCCAGCAGTCTCAGTGGGGTAGCGGGAGGATCCTGGAACGAGCAGTACTTC.

The CDR3 protein is CASSPRTGGIQPQHF. The CDR3 DNA sequence: TGCGCCAGCAGCCCCCGGACAGGGGGGATTCAGCCCCAGCATTTT. The chain uses TRBV4-1 and TRBJ1-5; 10 nucleotides match TRBD1. Germline trimming cut 4 bases from V and 6 bases from J; bases unmatched to any gene: 6. This CDR3 has 15 amino acids. CDR1 and CDR2 (germline): MGHRA, YSYEKL.

The J gene is TRBJ1-4, the V gene TRBV7-8; tentatively, D is TRBD1 (6 bases). V dropped 2 bases and J dropped 4 bases, with 8 bases sitting between them. Germline V gene lookup returns CDR1 SGHVS and CDR2 FQNEAQ. This CDR3 contains 14 residues. The CDR3 DNA reads as TGTGCCAGCAGCTTATACAGGGATAATGAAAAACTGTTTTTT. The encoded protein is CASSLYRDNEKLFF.